This record covers a single T cell receptor (beta chain). The clone's antigen remains unknown. No much larger clone exists at a distance of one base, and base qualities are not known. The data originate from a study of blood T cell repertoires in COVID-19 (dated by TCRdb to the early 2020s). Context from the whole study: The collaborator samples originated in the United States, Italy and Spain and spanned the acute and convalescent phases of COVID-19. The dataset comprised deeply sampled blood TCRbeta repertoires from subjects exposed to, actively infected with, or recovered from COVID-19. Nearly every sample came with metadata listing a de-identified subject ID, COVID-19 status, age in years and sex. Samples were obtained from the ongoing ImmuneRACE study (first 160 participants) and from over 1,000 subjects provided by 6 global collaborators. The repertoires were made available in a free public database intended to serve as a resource for research on the immune response to SARS-CoV-2. HLA class I and class II types, where available, came from metadata supplied by the sample provider rather than from assay-based typing. The material from the prospective study consisted of cDNA or gDNA derived from T cells, B-cell-depleted T cells, or PBMCs.

TCRbeta CDR3 regions were amplified from genomic DNA using the immunoSEQ Assay, a bias-controlled multiplex PCR. In the source study's methods: Nucleated cell counts per sample were estimated from amplification of reference gene primers within the assay. To quantify the absolute abundance of each unique TCRbeta CDR3 rearrangement, sequence reads were collapsed and filtered. For each sample, productive Simpson clonality was calculated as the square root of Simpson's diversity index over productive rearrangements. TCRdb carries this immuneACCESS record with in-frame sequences only. Its versions omit some clonotypes, under half of them owing to an unresolved V gene in the studies checked, with the rest unexplained. Clone size and the V and J calls come from that table; the DNA yielded D and trimming. The sample table contains 45,000 to 60,000 clones; only one count was recorded for about 90% of them. The ten largest clones take up 6% to 6.5% of the sample.

The germline V gene specifies SGHDT as CDR1 and YYEEEE as CDR2. From V the trimming removes 0 bases and from J it removes 4 bases, while the gene matches leave 9 bases of the junction unaccounted for. The CDR3 holds 18 amino acids from the cysteine to the phenylalanine. The entry retains the CDR3 DNA only, 54 bases that are in frame from base 1. Collaborating institutions collected whole blood in K2EDTA tubes following their own protocols. For TCRbeta analysis, collaborators shipped samples in one of three forms: frozen whole blood, isolated PBMCs, or DNA extracted from either of those sample types. Here is what the overall study found, with its caveats: Clinical and demographic metadata were provided uncurated, with the amount varying by source and participant.

This TCR came from a man between 70 and 80 years old with active COVID-19. The sequenced sample consisted of peripheral blood. The V and J genes are TRBV5-6 and TRBJ2-5; TRBD2 fits 13 bases in the junction. This receptor carries the CDR3 CASSLVLAGGPAGETQYF. The sequence in DNA is TGTGCCAGCAGCTTGGTACTAGCGGGGGGGCCGGCGGGAGAGACCCAGTACTTC.